The source of this T cell receptor (beta chain) is a study of cytomegalovirus exposure and HLA in healthy donors. Across the study: Of all 400 or so donors who were genotyped, roughly 81% belonged to the Caucasian-associated ancestry cluster.

Primers included in the PCR were 60 Vbeta and 13 Jbeta primers. The repertoire was sequenced with immunoSEQ multiplex PCR; TCRdb's copy has only in-frame clones and lacks some. The sample has roughly 99,000 clones, more than 65% seen once; the top ten hold about 4.3%. Study-wide results and caveats: Per a prior analysis, the majority of TCR beta V segments were productive roughly 87% or roughly 30% of the time. There were three CMV-associated chains whose specificity for CMV antigens was confirmed in vitro.

The CDR3 contains 12 residues. With 10 bases removed from V and 3 bases from J, the gap between germline ends came to 12 bases. CDR1 LNHDA and CDR2 SQIVND come from the germline V gene (reference sequence). A note on this clone: Its cognate antigen is unknown.

This TCR came from a male donor in good health and CMV-seronegative. The sample taken for sequencing was PBMCs. This chain links TRBV19 with TRBJ1-2; D is unresolved. The CDR3 loop is CATTGSDYGYTF. Written as DNA, the CDR3 is TGTGCCACCACCGGGAGCGACTATGGCTACACCTTC.